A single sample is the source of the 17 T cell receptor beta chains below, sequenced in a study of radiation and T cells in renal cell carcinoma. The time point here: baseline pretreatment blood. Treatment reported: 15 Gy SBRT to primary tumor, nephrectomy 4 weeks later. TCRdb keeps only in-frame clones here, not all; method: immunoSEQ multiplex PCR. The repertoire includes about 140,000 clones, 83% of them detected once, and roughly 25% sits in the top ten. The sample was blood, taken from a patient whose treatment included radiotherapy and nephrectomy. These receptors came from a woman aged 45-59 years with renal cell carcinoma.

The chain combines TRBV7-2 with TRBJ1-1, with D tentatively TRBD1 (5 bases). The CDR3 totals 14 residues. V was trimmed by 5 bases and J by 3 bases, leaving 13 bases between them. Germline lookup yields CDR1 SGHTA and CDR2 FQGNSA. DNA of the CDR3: TGTGCCAGCAGCATCCCGGGGGGGTACACTGAAGCTTTCTTT. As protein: CASSIPGGYTEAFF.

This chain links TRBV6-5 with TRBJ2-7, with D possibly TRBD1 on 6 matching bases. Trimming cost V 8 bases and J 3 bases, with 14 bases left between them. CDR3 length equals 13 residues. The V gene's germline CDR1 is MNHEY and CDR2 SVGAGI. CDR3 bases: TGTGCCAGCCAGACCGGGACAAACTACGAGCAGTACTTC. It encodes CASQTGTNYEQYF.

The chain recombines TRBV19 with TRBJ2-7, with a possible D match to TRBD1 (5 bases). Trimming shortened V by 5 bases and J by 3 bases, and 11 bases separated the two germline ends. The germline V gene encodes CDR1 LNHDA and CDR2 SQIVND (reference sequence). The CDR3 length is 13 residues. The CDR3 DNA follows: TGTGCCAGTAGTCAGACAGTAAGCTACGAGCAGTACTTC. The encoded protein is CASSQTVSYEQYF.

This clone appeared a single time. Here the CDR3 reads CASSQDRSAETQYF. The CDR3 DNA reads TGCGCCAGCAGCCAAGACCGAAGTGCGGAGACCCAGTACTTC. The chain couples TRBV4-3 to TRBJ2-5; D is unclear. Germline V gene data show CDR1 as LGHNA and CDR2 as YSLEER. The V end was cut by 0 bases, the J end by 5 bases, with 10 bases between. The CDR3 spans 14 residues.

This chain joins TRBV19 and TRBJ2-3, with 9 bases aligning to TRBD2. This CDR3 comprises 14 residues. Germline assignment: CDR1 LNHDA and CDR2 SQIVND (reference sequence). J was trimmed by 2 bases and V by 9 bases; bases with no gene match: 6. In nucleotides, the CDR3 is TGTGCCAGCCGGCGGGGGGGGTACACAGATACGCAGTATTTT. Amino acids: CASRRGGYTDTQYF.

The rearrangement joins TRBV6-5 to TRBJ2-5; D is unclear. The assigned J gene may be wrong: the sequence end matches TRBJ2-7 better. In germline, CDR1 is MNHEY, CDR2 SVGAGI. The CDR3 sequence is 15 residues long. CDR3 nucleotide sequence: TGTGCCAGCAGTTACTCGCCCGCGAAGACGAACGAGCAGTACTTC. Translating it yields CASSYSPAKTNEQYF.

Here the CDR3 reads CASSEDDRNTEAFF. The CDR3 DNA follows: TGTGCCAGCAGTGAAGATGACAGGAACACTGAAGCTTTCTTT. This sequence joins TRBV2 and TRBJ1-1; D perhaps matches TRBD1 (5 bases). Germline CDR1 SNHLY, CDR2 FYNNEI. V was pared by 1 base and J by 1 base, with 7 bases between. This CDR3 is 14 amino acids long.

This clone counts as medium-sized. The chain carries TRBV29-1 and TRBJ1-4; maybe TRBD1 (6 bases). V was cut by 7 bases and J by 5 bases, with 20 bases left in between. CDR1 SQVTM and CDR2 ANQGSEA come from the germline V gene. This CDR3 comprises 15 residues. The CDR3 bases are TGCAGCGCGAGAACAGGGAATCAGCCGAATGAAAAACTGTTTTTT. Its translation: CSARTGNQPNEKLFF.

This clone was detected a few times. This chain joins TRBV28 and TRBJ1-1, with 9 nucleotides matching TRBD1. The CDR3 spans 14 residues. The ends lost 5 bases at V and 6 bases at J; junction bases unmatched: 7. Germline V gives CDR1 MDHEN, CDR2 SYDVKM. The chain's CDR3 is CASSLTWDRAEAFF. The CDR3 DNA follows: TGTGCCAGCAGTCTTACCTGGGACAGGGCTGAAGCTTTCTTT.

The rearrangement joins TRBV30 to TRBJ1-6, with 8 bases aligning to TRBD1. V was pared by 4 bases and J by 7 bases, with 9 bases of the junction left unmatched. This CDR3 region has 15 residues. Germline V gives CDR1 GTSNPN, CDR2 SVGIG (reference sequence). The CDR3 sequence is CAWIFGQGRNSPLHF. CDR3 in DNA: TGTGCCTGGATTTTCGGACAGGGACGGAATTCACCCCTCCACTTT.

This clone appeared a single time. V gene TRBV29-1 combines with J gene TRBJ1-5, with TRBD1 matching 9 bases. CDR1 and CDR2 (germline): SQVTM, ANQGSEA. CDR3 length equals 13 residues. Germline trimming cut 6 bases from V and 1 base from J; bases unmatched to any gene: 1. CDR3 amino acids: CSVGQGSNQPQHF. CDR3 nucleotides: TGCAGCGTCGGACAGGGGAGCAATCAGCCCCAGCATTTT.

DNA for the CDR3: TGTGCCAGCAGCCTCTCTGGGGCCAACGTCCTGACTTTC. It yields the protein CASSLSGANVLTF. This chain links TRBV11-2 with TRBJ2-6, with D hard to call. CDR3 length equals 13 residues. Germline CDR1 and CDR2: SGHAT and FQNNGV. Deletions cut 5 bases from V and 0 bases from J, with 2 bases between. The variable domain in full, completed from reference TRBV11-2 and TRBJ2-6, reads EAGVAQSPRYKIIEKRQSVAFWCNPISGHATLYWYQQILGQGPKLLIQFQNNGVVDDSQLPKDRFSAERLKGVDSTLKIQPAKLEDSAVYLCASSLSGANVLTFGAGSRLTVL.

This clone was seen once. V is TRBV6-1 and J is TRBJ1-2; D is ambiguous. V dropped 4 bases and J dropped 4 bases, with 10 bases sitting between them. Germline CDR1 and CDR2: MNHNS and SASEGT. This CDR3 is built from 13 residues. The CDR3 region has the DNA TGTGCCAGCAGTGTCGGCAGCGTCTATGGCTACACCTTC. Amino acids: CASSVGSVYGYTF.

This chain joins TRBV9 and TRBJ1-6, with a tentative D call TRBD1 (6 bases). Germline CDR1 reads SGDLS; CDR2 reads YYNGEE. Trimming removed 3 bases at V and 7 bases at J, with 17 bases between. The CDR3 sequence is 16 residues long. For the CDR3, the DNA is TGTGCCAGCAGCGCGAGGGCGGGGGCTCAGAATTCACCCCTCCACTTT. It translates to CASSARAGAQNSPLHF.

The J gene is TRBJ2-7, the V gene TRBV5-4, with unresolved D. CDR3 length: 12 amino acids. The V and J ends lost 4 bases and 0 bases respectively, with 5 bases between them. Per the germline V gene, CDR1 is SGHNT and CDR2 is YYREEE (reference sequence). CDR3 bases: TGTGCCAGCAGCGAAAGCTCCTACGAGCAGTACTTC. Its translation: CASSESSYEQYF.

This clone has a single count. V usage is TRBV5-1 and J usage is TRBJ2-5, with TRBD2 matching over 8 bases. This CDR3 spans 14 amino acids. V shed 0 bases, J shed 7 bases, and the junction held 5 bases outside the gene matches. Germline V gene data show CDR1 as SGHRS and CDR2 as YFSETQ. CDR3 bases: TGCGCCAGCAGCTTGGAAGGGACTAGGGCGACCCAGTACTTC. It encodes CASSLEGTRATQYF.

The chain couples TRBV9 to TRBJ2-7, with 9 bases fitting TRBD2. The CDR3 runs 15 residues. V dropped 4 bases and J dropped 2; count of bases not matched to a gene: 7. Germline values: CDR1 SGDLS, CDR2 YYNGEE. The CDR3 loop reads CASSITAGGAYEQYF. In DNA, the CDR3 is TGTGCCAGCAGCATCACAGCGGGAGGCGCCTACGAGCAGTACTTC.